This T cell receptor (beta chain) is drawn from a study of vaccination and CD4 T cells after COVID-19. Overall study context: Post-COVID samples were collected a median roughly 92 days following diagnosis, spanning 35 to 161.

Documented treatment: roughly ten-day PBMC culture with coronavirus spike peptide pools or control peptides (ViraFEST assay). General observations from the study: Convalescent patients saw a median 86.3% of their reactive clones show up only after vaccination.

This clonotype appeared a few times. Its antigen is as yet unknown. Oncomine TCR Beta short-read sequencing was applied to DNA from cultured CD4+ T cells. TCRdb ran MiXCR on the PCR reads and lists one entry per CDR3 protein. The table lists 15,000 to 20,000 distinct CDR3 sequences, about two fifths of them singletons. V lost 5 bases and J lost 4; bases outside the gene matches: 6. CDR1 is DFQATT and CDR2 is SNEGSKA in the germline V gene (reference sequence). The CDR3 runs 13 residues. The rearrangement links TRBV20-1 to TRBJ1-1; 8 nucleotides align to TRBD1. The clonotype originates from a human donor who had recovered from COVID-19. The sample was CD4+ T cells from blood, cultured in vitro, taken after SARS-CoV-2 vaccination. The CDR3 DNA follows: TGCAGTGCTCTATCAGACAGGGGCACTGAAGCTTTCTTT. This sequence encodes CSALSDRGTEAFF.